This TCR delta chain was profiled in a study of Vδ1+ human thymocytes. Extracted RNA was reverse transcribed into cDNA. Multiplex PCR used pooled V-gene forward primers and a constant-region reverse primer to amplify CDR3s. TCRdb re-called the multiplex PCR reads with CATT. Among under 25,000 delta-chain clones listed, approximately 30% were seen once. Trimming cost V 3 bases and J 0 bases, with 17 bases left between them. The V gene's germline CDR1 is TSWWSYY and CDR2 QGS. The CDR3 extends over 17 amino acids. Study conclusions and caveats: Despite high sort purity, about 20% of thymic T cell receptor delta sequences were Vdelta2. Thymic TRG and TRD repertoires appeared highly polyclonal. Many TRG clonotypes were shared between donors; TRD repertoires were essentially private.

Thymocytes were sorted as CD3+ TCRVdelta1+ TCRVdelta2- after alphabeta T cell depletion. Only a few counts were recorded for this clone. Its specificity is not known. This specimen includes other DNA sequences encoding the same CDR3. The gene calls are TRDV1 and TRDJ1; D might be TRDD3 (5 bases). This TCR was recovered from a boy in the first two years of life who had congenital heart surgery. The specimen sequenced was Vdelta1+ gamma-delta thymocytes from the thymus. This sample's subset: FACS-sorted CD3+ TCRalphabeta- TCRVdelta1+ TCRVdelta2- thymocytes. CDR3 in DNA: TGTGCTCTTGGGGATACTATCGGGGGCCCCTACACCGATAAACTCATCTTT. Protein: CALGDTIGGPYTDKLIF.